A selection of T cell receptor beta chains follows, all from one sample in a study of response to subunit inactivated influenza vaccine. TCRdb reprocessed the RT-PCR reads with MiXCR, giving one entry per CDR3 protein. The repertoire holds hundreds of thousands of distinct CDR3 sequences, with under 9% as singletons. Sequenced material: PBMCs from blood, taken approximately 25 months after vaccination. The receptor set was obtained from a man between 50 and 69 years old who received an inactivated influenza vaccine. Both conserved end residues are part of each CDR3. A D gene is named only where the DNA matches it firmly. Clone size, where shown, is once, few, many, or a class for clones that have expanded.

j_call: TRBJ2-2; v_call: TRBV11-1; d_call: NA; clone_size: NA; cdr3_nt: TGTGCCAGCAGAAGGGGGGCCAAGGGACTCGCAGAGAACACCGGGGAGCTGTTTTTT; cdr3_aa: CASRRGAKGLAENTGELFF
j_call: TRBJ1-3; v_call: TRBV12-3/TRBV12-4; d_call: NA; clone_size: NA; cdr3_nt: TGTGCCAGCAGTTTCAGGGTCTCTGGAAACACCATATATTTT; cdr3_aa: CASSFRVSGNTIYF
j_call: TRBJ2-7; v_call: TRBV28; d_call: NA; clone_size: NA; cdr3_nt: TGTGCCAGCAGGGCGGGACACTTTGACACCTACGAGCAGTACTTC; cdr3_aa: CASRAGHFDTYEQYF
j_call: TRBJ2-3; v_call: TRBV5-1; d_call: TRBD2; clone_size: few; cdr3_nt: TGCGCCAGCAGCCCTACCTCTAGCGGGGGTTGGCCCACAGATACGCAGTATTTT; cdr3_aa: CASSPTSSGGWPTDTQYF
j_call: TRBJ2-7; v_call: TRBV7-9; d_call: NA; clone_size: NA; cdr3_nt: TGTGCCAGCAGTCGCATCCCTTCTCAGAGCGACGAGCAGTACTTC; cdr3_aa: CASSRIPSQSDEQYF
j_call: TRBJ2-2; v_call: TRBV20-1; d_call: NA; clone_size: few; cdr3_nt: TGCAGTGCTAGAGTCCCGATCTATGGTGGGGAGCTGTTTTTT; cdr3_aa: CSARVPIYGGELFF
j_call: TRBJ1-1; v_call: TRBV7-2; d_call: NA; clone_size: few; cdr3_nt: TGTGCCAGCGAGGGACAACCGAACACTGAAGCTTTCTTT; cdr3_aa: CASEGQPNTEAFF
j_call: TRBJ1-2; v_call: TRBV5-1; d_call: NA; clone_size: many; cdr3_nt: TGCGCCAGCAGCTTGGTTGGCACTAACTATGGCTACACCTTC; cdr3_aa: CASSLVGTNYGYTF
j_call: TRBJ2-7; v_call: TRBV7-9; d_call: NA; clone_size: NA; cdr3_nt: TGTGCCAGCAGCTTAGCAGGCAAGGGGGGCTCCTACGAGCAGTACTTC; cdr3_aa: CASSLAGKGGSYEQYF
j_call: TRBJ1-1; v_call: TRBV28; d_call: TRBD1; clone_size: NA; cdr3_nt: TGTGCCAGCAGTTTTGGATCTCAGGGGGGTCTAGCTTTCTTT; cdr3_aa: CASSFGSQGGLAFF
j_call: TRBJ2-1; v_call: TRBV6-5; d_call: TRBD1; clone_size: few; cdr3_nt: TGTGCCAGCAGTTACTCGATCTCAGGACAGGGGACCAATGAGCAGTTCTTC; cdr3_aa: CASSYSISGQGTNEQFF
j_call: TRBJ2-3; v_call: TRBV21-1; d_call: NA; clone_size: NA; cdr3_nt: TGTGCCAGCAGTCAAGGAATTCCAGATACGCAGTATTTT; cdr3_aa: CASSQGIPDTQYF
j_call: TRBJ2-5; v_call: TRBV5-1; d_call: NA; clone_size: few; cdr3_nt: TGCGCCAGCAGCTTGGGCGGGGCCCCGAGGCAAGAGACCCAGTACTTC; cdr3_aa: CASSLGGAPRQETQYF
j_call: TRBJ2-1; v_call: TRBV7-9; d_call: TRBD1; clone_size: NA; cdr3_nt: TGTGCCAGCAGGTCCGGGACAGGAGACTCCTACAATGAGCAGTTCTTC; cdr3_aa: CASRSGTGDSYNEQFF
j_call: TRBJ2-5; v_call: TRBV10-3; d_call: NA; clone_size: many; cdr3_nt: TGTGCCATCAGTACCCCCCGAGGTAGCAAAGAGACCCAGTACTTC; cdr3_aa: CAISTPRGSKETQYF
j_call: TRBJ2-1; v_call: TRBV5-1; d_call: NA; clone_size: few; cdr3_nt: TGCGCCAGCAGCTTGGCCGTTTGGGGATACAATGAGCAGTTCTTC; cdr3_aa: CASSLAVWGYNEQFF